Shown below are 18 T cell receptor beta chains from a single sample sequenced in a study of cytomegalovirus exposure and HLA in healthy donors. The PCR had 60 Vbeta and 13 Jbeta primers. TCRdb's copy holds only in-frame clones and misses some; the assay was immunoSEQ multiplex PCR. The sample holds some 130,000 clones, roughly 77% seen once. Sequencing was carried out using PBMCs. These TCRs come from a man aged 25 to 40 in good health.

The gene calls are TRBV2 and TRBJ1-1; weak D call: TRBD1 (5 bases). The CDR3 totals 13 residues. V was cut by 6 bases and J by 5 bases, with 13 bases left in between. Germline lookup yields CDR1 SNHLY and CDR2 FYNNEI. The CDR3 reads CASSGTGGTEAFF. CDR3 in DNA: TGTGCCAGCAGCGGGACGGGGGGAACTGAAGCTTTCTTT.

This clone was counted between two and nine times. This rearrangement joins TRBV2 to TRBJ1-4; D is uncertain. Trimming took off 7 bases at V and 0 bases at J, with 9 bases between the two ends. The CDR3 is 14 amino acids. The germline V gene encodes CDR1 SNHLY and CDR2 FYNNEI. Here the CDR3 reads CASTKIATNEKLFF. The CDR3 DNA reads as TGTGCCAGCACTAAGATTGCAACTAATGAAAAACTGTTTTTT.

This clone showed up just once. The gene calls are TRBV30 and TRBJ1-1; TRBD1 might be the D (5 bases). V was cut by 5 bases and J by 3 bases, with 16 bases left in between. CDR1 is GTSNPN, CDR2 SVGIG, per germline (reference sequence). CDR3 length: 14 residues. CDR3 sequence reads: CAWGAGEGDTEAFF. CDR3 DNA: TGTGCCTGGGGGGCCGGTGAAGGGGACACTGAAGCTTTCTTT.

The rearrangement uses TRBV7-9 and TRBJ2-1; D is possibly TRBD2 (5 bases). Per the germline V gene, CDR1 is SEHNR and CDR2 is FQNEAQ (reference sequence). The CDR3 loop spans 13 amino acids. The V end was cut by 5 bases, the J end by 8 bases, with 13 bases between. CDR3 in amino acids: CASSPGIFHEQFF. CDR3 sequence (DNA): TGTGCCAGCAGCCCGGGGATATTCCATGAGCAGTTCTTC.

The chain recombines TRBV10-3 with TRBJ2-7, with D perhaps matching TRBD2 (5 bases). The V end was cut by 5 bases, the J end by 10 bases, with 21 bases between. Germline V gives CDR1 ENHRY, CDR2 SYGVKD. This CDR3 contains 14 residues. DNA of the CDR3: TGTGCCATCAGTAAGGACTCTCTCGTATACGGTCAGTACTTC. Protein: CAISKDSLVYGQYF.

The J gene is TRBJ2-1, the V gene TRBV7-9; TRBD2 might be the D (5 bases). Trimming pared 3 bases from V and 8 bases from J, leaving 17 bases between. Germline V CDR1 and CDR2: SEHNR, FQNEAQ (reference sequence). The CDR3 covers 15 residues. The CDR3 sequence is CASSFVGLSGYEQFF. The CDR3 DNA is TGTGCCAGCAGCTTCGTTGGACTCAGCGGTTATGAGCAGTTCTTC.

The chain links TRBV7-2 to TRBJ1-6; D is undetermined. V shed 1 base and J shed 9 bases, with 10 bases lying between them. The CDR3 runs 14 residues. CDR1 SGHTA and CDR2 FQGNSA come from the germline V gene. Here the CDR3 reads CASSLGTNSSPLHF. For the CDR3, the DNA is TGTGCCAGCAGCTTAGGCACTAATTCTTCACCCCTCCACTTT.

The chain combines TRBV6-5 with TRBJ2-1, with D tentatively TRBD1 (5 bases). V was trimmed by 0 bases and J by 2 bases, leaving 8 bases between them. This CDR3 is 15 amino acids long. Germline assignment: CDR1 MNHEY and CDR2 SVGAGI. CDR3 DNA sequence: TGTGCCAGCAGTTACTCGCAGGGCCCCTACAATGAGCAGTTCTTC. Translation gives CASSYSQGPYNEQFF.

CDR3 DNA sequence: TGTGCCAGCAGTTCGGGACTAGCGCCCACCGGGGAGCTGTTTTTT. Translating gives CASSSGLAPTGELFF. The J gene is TRBJ2-2, the V gene TRBV27, with TRBD2 matching 10 bases. V was clipped by 4 bases and J by 4 bases; unmatched bases: 3. Germline CDR1 MNHEY, CDR2 SMNVEV (reference sequence). The CDR3 covers 15 residues.

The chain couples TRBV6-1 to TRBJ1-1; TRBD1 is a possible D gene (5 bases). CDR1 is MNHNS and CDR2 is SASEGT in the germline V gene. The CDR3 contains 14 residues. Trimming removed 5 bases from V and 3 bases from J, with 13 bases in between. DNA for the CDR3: TGTGCCAGCAGTTGGAGCTCGGGGGACACTGAAGCTTTCTTT. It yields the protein CASSWSSGDTEAFF.

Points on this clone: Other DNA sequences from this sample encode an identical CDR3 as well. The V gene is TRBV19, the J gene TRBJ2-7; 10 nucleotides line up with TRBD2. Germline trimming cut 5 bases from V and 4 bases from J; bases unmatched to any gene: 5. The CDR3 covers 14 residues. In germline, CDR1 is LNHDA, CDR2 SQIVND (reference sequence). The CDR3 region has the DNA TGTGCCAGTAGTCCCCTAGCGGGAGAGTACGAGCAGTACTTC. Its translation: CASSPLAGEYEQYF. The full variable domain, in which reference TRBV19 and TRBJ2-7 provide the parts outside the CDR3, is DGGITQSPKYLFRKEGQNVTLSCEQNLNHDAMYWYRQDPGQGLRLIYYSQIVNDFQKGDIAEGYSVSREKKESFPLTVTSAQKNPTAFYLCASSPLAGEYEQYFGPGTRLTVT.

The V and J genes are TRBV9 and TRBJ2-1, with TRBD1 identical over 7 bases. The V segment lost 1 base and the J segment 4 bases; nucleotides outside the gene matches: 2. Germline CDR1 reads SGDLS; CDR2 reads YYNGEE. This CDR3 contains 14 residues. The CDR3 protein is CASSVTGVYNEQFF. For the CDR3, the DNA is TGTGCCAGCAGCGTAACAGGGGTATACAATGAGCAGTTCTTC.

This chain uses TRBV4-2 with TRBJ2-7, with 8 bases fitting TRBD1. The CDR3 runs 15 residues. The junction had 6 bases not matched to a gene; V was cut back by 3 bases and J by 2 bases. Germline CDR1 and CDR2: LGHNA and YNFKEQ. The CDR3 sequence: CASSQEQGVAYEQYF. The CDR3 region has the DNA TGTGCCAGCAGCCAGGAACAGGGGGTAGCCTACGAGCAGTACTTC.

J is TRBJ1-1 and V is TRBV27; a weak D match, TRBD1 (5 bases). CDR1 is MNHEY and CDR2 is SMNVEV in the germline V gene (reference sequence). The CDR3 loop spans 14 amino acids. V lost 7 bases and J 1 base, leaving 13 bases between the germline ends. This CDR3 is CASIPGHANTEAFF. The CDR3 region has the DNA TGTGCCAGCATTCCTGGACACGCGAACACTGAAGCTTTCTTT.

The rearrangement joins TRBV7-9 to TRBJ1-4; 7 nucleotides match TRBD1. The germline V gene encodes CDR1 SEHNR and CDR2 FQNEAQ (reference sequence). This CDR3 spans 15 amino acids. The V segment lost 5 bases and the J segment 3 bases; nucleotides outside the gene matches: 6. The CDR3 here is CASSPPGQPNEKLFF. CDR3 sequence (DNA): TGTGCCAGCAGCCCGCCGGGACAGCCTAATGAAAAACTGTTTTTT.

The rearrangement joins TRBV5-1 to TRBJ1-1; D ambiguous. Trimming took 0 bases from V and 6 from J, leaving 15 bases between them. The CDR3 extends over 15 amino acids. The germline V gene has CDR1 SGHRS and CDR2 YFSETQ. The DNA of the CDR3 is TGCGCCAGCAGCTTGGGTGGCAGCCTGGCGGCTGAAGCTTTCTTT. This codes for CASSLGGSLAAEAFF.

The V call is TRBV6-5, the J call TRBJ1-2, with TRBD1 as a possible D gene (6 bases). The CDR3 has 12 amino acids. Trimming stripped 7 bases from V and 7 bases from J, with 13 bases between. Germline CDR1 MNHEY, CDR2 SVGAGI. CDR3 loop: CASTETGIGYTF. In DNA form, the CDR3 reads TGTGCCAGCACCGAAACAGGGATTGGCTACACCTTC.

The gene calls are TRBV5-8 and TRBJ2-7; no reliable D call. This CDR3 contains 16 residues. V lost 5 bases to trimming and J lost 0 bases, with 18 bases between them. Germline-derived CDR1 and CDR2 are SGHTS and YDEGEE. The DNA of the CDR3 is TGTGCCAGCAGGCGAACACCGTTCCGGAGCTCCTACGAGCAGTACTTC. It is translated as CASRRTPFRSSYEQYF. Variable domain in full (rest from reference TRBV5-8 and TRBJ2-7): EAGVTQSPTHLIKTRGQQATLRCSPISGHTSVYWYQQALGLGLQFLLWYDEGEERNRGNFPPRFSGRQFPNYSSELNVNALELEDSALYLCASRRTPFRSSYEQYFGPGTRLTVT.